These T cell receptor beta chains were read from a single sample in a study of T cells in Graves' hyperthyroidism and ophthalmopathy. TCRdb reprocessed the multiplex PCR reads with MiXCR, giving one entry per CDR3 protein. The data contain fewer than 900,000 distinct CDR3 sequences, approximately 16% of them singletons. Sequenced input: blood. The receptors here all came from a man between 18 and 29 years old with Graves' hyperthyroidism. The conserved cysteine and the conserved F or W are not part of the CDR3 here. The D gene is left open where the match is weak.

V | D | CDR3
TRBV28 | TRBD2 | ASSLRNSGKIGELF
TRBV6-1 | - | ASNLLGANEQF
TRBV28 | - | ASSSHGGREPQH
TRBV28 | - | ASSLSDPLRF
TRBV20-1 | - | SAPTGRRAYEQY
TRBV7-2 | - | ASSLGGGRGLTDTQY
TRBV7-9 | TRBD2 | ASSSMGLADQTPYNEQF
TRBV3-1 | - | ASSQGRGGMNTEAF
TRBV12-3/TRBV12-4 | TRBD1 | ASSLRTGERTEAF
TRBV28 | TRBD2 | ASSTTSALSGANVLT
TRBV6-2/TRBV6-3 | TRBD1 | ASSYAGQGYDEQY
TRBV12-3/TRBV12-4 | TRBD1 | ASSFAVTRGRFYGYT
TRBV19 | - | ASSFQGTETQY
TRBV28 | - | ASSFPQGEQF
TRBV3-1 | TRBD1 | ASSQGTGLRGETQY
TRBV19 | TRBD2 | ASSMIGAGVHNEQF
TRBV2 | TRBD1 | ASSYIDRENQF
TRBV2 | - | ASSGLYNEQF
TRBV2 | - | ASSAAIGETQY
TRBV20-1 | TRBD1 | SARRAGGEYLNTEAF
TRBV20-1 | - | SWAAGANVLT
TRBV24-1 | - | ATSDAGWRNQPQH
TRBV28 | TRBD1 | ASSPRDRSNQPQH
TRBV29-1 | - | SVVSDYGYT
TRBV28 | - | ASSTVLGEQY
TRBV5-1 | - | ASRSQKDQPQH